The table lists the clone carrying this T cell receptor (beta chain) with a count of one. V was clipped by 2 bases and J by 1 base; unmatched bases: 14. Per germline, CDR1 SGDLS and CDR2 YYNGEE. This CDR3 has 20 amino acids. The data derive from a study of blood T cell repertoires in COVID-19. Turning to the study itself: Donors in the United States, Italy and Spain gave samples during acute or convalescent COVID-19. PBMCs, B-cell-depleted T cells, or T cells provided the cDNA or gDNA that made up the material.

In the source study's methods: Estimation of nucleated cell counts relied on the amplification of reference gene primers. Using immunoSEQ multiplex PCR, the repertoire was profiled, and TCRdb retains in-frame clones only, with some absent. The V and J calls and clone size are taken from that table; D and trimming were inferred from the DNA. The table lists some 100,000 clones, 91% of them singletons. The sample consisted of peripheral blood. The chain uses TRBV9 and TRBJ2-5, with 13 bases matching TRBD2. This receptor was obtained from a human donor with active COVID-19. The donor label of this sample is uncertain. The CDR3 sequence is CASSVRTAGLAGNSQETQYF. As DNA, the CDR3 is TGTGCCAGCAGCGTGAGGACCGCGGGACTAGCGGGGAACTCCCAAGAGACCCAGTACTTC.